This T cell receptor (beta chain) was identified during a study of blood T cell repertoires in COVID-19. Turning to the study itself: COVID-19 samples from acute and convalescent phases originated in the United States, Italy and Spain.

Clinical histories supplied by participants themselves formed the basis of cohort assignment. In the original processing: By means of reference gene primer amplification, nucleated cell counts were estimated. Assay: immunoSEQ multiplex PCR; the TCRdb copy retains only in-frame clones and omits some. V, J and clone size were drawn from that table, and D and trimming were deduced from the DNA. The profile covers 200,000 to 300,000 clones, with 83% appearing a single time and 3% to 4.5% taken by the ten largest. CDR1 is SGHDT, CDR2 YYEEEE, per germline. This CDR3 region has 12 residues. Trimming removed 0 bases at V and 8 bases at J, with 8 bases between.

This TCR derives from a woman between 35 and 50 years old who had been exposed to COVID-19. Sequenced sample: PBMCs or T cells enriched from blood (not recorded which). V gene TRBV5-6 combines with J gene TRBJ1-2; D uncertain. CDR3 region: CASSLARVGYTF. The CDR3 bases are TGTGCCAGCAGCTTGGCACGGGTCGGCTACACCTTC.